The present entry profiles one T cell receptor (beta chain) with its context. These data originate in a study of blood T cell repertoires in COVID-19. About the study: Acute-phase and convalescent COVID-19 samples originated in the United States, Italy and Spain.

V was cut by 5 bases and J by 7 bases, with 17 bases left in between. This CDR3 spans 15 amino acids. Germline CDR1 reads SGHTA; CDR2 reads FQGTGA. As handled by the study authors: It was from reference gene primer amplification that nucleated cell counts were estimated. Assay used: immunoSEQ multiplex PCR; TCRdb lists only in-frame clones, some missing. V, J and clone size derive from that table, while D and trimming were established from the DNA sequence. The sample yields under 250,000 clones, around 86% seen once. The source is a man aged 45-60 years with COVID-19, enrolled during active disease. The chain is built from TRBV7-3 and TRBJ2-2; tentative D call: TRBD1 (7 bases). The sequencing input was peripheral blood. Here the CDR3 DNA reads TGTGCCAGCAGCCAAACAGGGGCGGGGAGCGGGGAGCTGTTTTTT. Protein sequence: CASSQTGAGSGELFF.